The rows below give T cell receptor beta chains drawn from one sample of a study of T-cell memory formation after mild COVID-19. MiXCR, run by TCRdb on the 5' RACE reads, gives a single entry per CDR3 protein. Of some 440,000 distinct CDR3 sequences detected, more than 20% appear once; the ten largest clones hold approximately 12%. The material sequenced was PBMCs or a T cell subset sorted from them (not recorded which). The receptors were sampled from an adult woman who had mild COVID-19 (a few samples of this study predate the infection). Cell type and time point are not known. CDR3s leave out the opening cysteine and the closing phenylalanine or tryptophan. Each record gives: J gene, D gene, V gene, CDR3 protein. D genes are given only for firm matches.

TRBJ1-5,-,TRBV12-3/TRBV12-4,ASRGDSGPQH
TRBJ1-1,TRBD1,TRBV12-3/TRBV12-4,ASSPPTGGITEAF
TRBJ2-1,-,TRBV5-4,ASSHAAKLSNEQF
TRBJ1-2,-,TRBV6-5,ASSYGTSYYGYT
TRBJ1-1,-,TRBV12-3/TRBV12-4,ASSSPRDGNTEAF
TRBJ2-3,TRBD2,TRBV6-6,ASSYSGGGSADTQY
TRBJ2-6,-,TRBV3-1,ASSQEGHRANVLT
TRBJ2-2,-,TRBV24-1,ATSDSGVGELF
TRBJ2-7,TRBD1,TRBV12-3/TRBV12-4,ASERGPGTGTHEQY
TRBJ1-2,TRBD1,TRBV15,ATTPQGANYGYT
TRBJ2-7,-,TRBV14,ASSQDPGVAGRYEQY
TRBJ2-2,-,TRBV30,AWSRVPNTGELF
TRBJ1-2,TRBD1,TRBV5-6,ASSFIKAGGYNGYT
TRBJ1-6,-,TRBV7-8,ASTPDVSSYNSPLH
TRBJ2-5,-,TRBV30,AWRGTGETQY
TRBJ1-6,-,TRBV7-9,ASSPTLGADSPLH
TRBJ2-3,-,TRBV3-1,ASSQDRTVSTDTQY
TRBJ2-1,TRBD1,TRBV11-3,ASSLRDSSSYNEQF
TRBJ2-2,TRBD2,TRBV6-5,ASGPGSGRSIGELF
TRBJ2-5,TRBD2,TRBV19,ASSAETSGRGETQY
TRBJ2-2,TRBD2,TRBV20-1,SARDIAQAGENTGELF
TRBJ2-1,TRBD2,TRBV20-1,SALLAGAEQF
TRBJ2-3,-,TRBV24-1,ATSDFVTGAQDTQY
TRBJ2-7,-,TRBV7-9,ASSLAGTQYEQY
TRBJ1-2,-,TRBV4-1,ASSPIAGGYT